This TCR beta chain was observed in a study of T cell responses to AZD1222 COVID-19 vaccine. The overall study: Second doses at about 4 or about 12 weeks were pooled.

Findings and caveats of the study: A mostly white British donor set with more females was recruited, and clonal diversity was possibly underestimated. Only 5 to 7 individuals given AZD1222 were seropositive at baseline. In all cases, repertoires were sampled only after the peak T cell response.

Of note for this clone: Its target is unknown.

Germline CDR1 is MNHEY and CDR2 is SMNVEV (reference sequence). CDR3 size: 13 residues. V lost 6 bases and J lost 4, with 10 bases in between. The table came from immunoSEQ multiplex PCR; TCRdb's copy has only in-frame clones and leaves some out. The data contain roughly 120,000 clones, 70% to 90% of them singletons. The sequence was obtained from an adult in good health. The rearrangement joins TRBV27 to TRBJ1-5; D is unclear. The starting material was peripheral blood, obtained on day 0 of AZD1222 vaccination. This CDR3 reads CASRELINQPQHF. CDR3 coding DNA: TGTGCCAGCAGAGAGTTGATTAATCAGCCCCAGCATTTT.